This T cell receptor (beta chain) is from a study of cytomegalovirus exposure and HLA in healthy donors. The study's findings and limits: Listed as cytomegalovirus-associated were 150 or so TCR beta chains.

For this clone: The antigen is not known.

Germline values: CDR1 MNHEY, CDR2 SMNVEV (reference sequence). The CDR3 length is 17 residues. V trimming: 3 bases; J trimming: 0 bases; junction bases outside the gene matches: 3. Vbeta (60) and Jbeta (13) primers were used in the PCR. The data were produced by immunoSEQ multiplex PCR, yet TCRdb's version contains in-frame clones alone and is incomplete. The top ten clones hold around 3.4% of a sample with some 170,000 clones, roughly 77% of them seen once. The clonotype originates from a man younger than 40 in good health and CMV-seropositive. The chain combines TRBV27 with TRBJ2-3; 13 bases fit TRBD2. The sample taken for sequencing was PBMCs. The CDR3 coding sequence is TGTGCCAGCAGTTTGACTAGCGGGGGGCCTAGCACAGATACGCAGTATTTT. Protein product: CASSLTSGGPSTDTQYF.